This T cell receptor beta chain was captured by sequencing in a study of T cells in localized non-small cell lung cancer (dated by TCRdb to the early 2020s). Regarding the complete study: T cell repertoires of 200 to 250 early-stage NSCLC patients were analyzed, with tumors being compared against uninvolved tumor-adjacent lungs. The cohort was made up of around 240 treatment-naive NSCLC patients whose localized lung tumors had been resected. The mean age of the NSCLC patients was around 65 years, with about 130 men and 95 to 110 women. Points the paper makes about the study in general: Because multi-region tumor sequencing was not performed, intratumor heterogeneity could not be ruled out. Longer overall survival was associated with higher T cell density in blood, whereas shorter survival was associated with higher clonality in adjacent lung. Since the design was exploratory, TCR variables were selected using unadjusted p-values with no false-discovery rate correction. Uninvolved tumor-adjacent lung showed the highest T cell clonality, higher than tumor, which suggests more focused antigenic responses in the uninvolved tumor-adjacent lung. Of the top 100 tumor clones, a median of roughly 60 were detected in paired uninvolved adjacent lung; under 35 were also among that lung's top 100.

The CDR3 holds 11 amino acids from the cysteine to the phenylalanine. The kept DNA is CDR3 alone, 33 bases in frame from the first base. Trimming removed 4 bases from V and 8 bases from J, leaving 6 bases between the germline ends. The CDR1 and CDR2 encoded by the germline V gene are MGHDK and SYGVNS. At diagnosis, peripheral blood, uninvolved tumor-adjacent lung and tumor were collected and were preserved as a mix of fresh-frozen and FFPE material. Blood samples were analyzed as peripheral blood mononuclear cells for TCR repertoire profiling. This clone appeared a single time. There is no known antigen for this receptor. No base quality values were provided; no much bigger clone lies one nucleotide off. The immunoSEQ Assay was used to sequence TCR beta CDR3 regions from DNA. In the source study's methods: To compute T cell density, TCR beta template counts were normalized to usable DNA, which was estimated by amplifying housekeeping genes. Richness was estimated with the preseqR package, extrapolating to 400,000 templates for PBMC samples and 120,000 templates for tissue samples. Clonality was defined as one minus Pielou's evenness. Differential abundance testing on productive amino-acid clonotypes, with a minimum total count of 5 and an alpha of 0.1, was used to identify tissue-enriched TCRs. Repertoire overlap between compartments was quantified with the Jaccard Index and Morisita Overlap Index. TCR beta CDR3s were clustered by GLIPH together with public tetramer-defined viral CDR3s, and at least three viral sequences plus V-gene enrichment were required for viral motifs. The table comes from immuneACCESS by way of TCRdb, which keeps in-frame sequences with V and J called. Part of the clones is missing from these tables; in studies checked, under half for an unresolved V gene and the rest for unknown reasons. V and J calls and clone size are copied from that table; D and trimming were computed from the DNA. This sample is represented by roughly 13,000 clones; roughly 84% of them were singletons. The ten largest account for roughly 28% of the sample.

The chain is made from TRBV25-1 and TRBJ2-1, with an unclear D gene assignment. The TCR was taken from an older male donor with stage I squamous cell lung carcinoma. The material sequenced was peripheral blood, taken before any cancer treatment. At the DNA level, the sequence is TGTGCCAGCAGTGGTCAAGATGAGCAGTTCTTC. It translates to CASSGQDEQFF.